This section outlines one TCR beta chain sequence together with its context. Its antigen is as yet unknown. The source of the sample is a study of Ad26.COV2.S vaccination and SARS-CoV-2 variants. Study-level background: Ad26.COV2.S, an intramuscular injection, was given once or twice 56 days apart.

Treatment defined: roughly 20 received Ad26.COV2.S at low or high dose, single or two shots; 5 received placebo; per-sample allocation not given. Specimens were obtained on day 63 following the first vaccine or placebo injection. Donor was an adult aged 18-55 years in Boston. Vaccine was an Ad26 vector expressing Wuhan-strain SARS-CoV-2 spike. Study-wide points: Among vaccine recipients, spike-specific TCR breadth exceeded that of placebo recipients.

The CDR3 runs to 14 residues. CDR1 LNHDA and CDR2 SQIVND come from the germline V gene (reference sequence). Trimming left V 1 base short and J 6 bases short, with 12 bases between. Sequencing used immunoSEQ multiplex PCR; TCRdb keeps in-frame clones, though not all of them. The sample has roughly 500,000 clones, roughly 89% seen once. The sequencing used peripheral blood, collected in a trial of Ad26.COV2.S vaccine versus placebo. The sequence was collected from a person between 18 and 60 years old who received the Ad26.COV2.S COVID-19 vaccine or a placebo. The rearrangement joins TRBV19 to TRBJ1-1; tentatively, D is TRBD1 (5 bases). DNA of the CDR3: TGTGCCAGTAGTATAGGGGGGGGTGGCCCTGAAGCTTTCTTT. As protein: CASSIGGGGPEAFF.